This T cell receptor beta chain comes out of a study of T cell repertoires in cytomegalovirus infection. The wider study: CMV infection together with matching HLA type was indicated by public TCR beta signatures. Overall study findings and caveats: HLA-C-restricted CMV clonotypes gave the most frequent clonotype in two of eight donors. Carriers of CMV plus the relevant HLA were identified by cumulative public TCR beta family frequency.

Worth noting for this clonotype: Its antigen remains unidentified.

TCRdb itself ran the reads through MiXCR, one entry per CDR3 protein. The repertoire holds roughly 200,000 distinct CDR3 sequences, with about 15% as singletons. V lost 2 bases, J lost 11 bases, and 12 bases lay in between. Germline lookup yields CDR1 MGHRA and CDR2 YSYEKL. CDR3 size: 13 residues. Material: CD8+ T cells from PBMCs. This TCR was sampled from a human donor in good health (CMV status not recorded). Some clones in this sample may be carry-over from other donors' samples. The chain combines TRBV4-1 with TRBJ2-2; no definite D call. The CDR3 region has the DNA TGCGCCAGCAGCCAAATCGATTCCATAGAGCTGTTTTTT. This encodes CASSQIDSIELFF.